This T cell receptor beta chain was identified in a study of blood T cell repertoires in COVID-19. Study in general: Nucleic acid was either cDNA or gDNA, and it came from T cells, B-cell-depleted T cells, or PBMCs.

Sequencing was performed with immunoSEQ multiplex PCR; in TCRdb, only in-frame clones are kept and a portion is missing. The sample consists of roughly 290,000 clones, 75% to 90% of them appearing once. CDR3 length: 13 amino acids. V gave up 0 bases and J gave up 8 bases, with 6 bases separating them. Germline V gene data show CDR1 as SGHKS and CDR2 as YYEKEE (reference sequence). The sample was peripheral blood. The chain combines TRBV5-5 with TRBJ1-6; D unclear. This sequence was found in a woman younger than 45 who had recovered from COVID-19. CDR3 in DNA: TGTGCCAGCAGCTTGGATGGAGATTCACCCCTCCACTTT. It encodes CASSLDGDSPLHF.